This T cell receptor (beta chain) was recovered during a study of cytomegalovirus exposure and HLA in healthy donors. Study-level background: Across a few hundred genotyped donors, approximately 81% landed in the Caucasian-associated ancestry cluster.

The CDR3 has 13 residues. Trimming removed 4 bases from V and 8 bases from J, with 10 bases in between. Germline V gene data show CDR1 as SGHRS and CDR2 as YFSETQ. Study-wide findings and caveats: In vitro data verified a few CMV-associated chains as specific for CMV antigens. Presence/absence analysis assumed near-uniform sequencing depth across donors.

In the PCR, 60 Vbeta and 13 Jbeta primers were used. In the source study's methods: Unique TCR beta chains totaled some 80 million in a later count, with around 11 million of them shared. Some clones are missing from TCRdb's copy, which holds only in-frame ones; the method was immunoSEQ multiplex PCR. The V and J calls and the clone size are those of that table, but D and trimming were determined from the DNA. This table has under 200,000 clones, 75% to 90% appearing once. In the case of this clone: What it binds is unknown.

The receptor was isolated from a human donor in good health. This chain connects TRBV5-1 to TRBJ1-6, with D maybe TRBD1 (5 bases). Material: PBMCs. The CDR3 DNA reads as TGCGCCAGCAGCATTACAGGTGATTCACCCCTCCACTTT. Translating it yields CASSITGDSPLHF.